This T cell receptor (beta chain) was recovered during a study of immune evolution from preneoplasia to lung adenocarcinoma. The assay was immunoSEQ multiplex PCR, and TCRdb's table has in-frame clones only and misses some. Of under 45,000 clones listed, around 85% are singletons. With 4 bases removed from V and 4 bases from J, the gap between germline ends came to 17 bases. In germline, CDR1 is LNHDA, CDR2 SQIVND (reference sequence). CDR3 size: 16 residues. This clone was seen just once. The source is a person between 55 and 69 years old with lung adenocarcinoma. Input material: FFPE invasive lung adenocarcinoma tissue. V gene TRBV19 combines with J gene TRBJ1-3, with a weak D call TRBD1 (6 bases). CDR3 bases: TGTGCCAGTAGTACTCGTCACAGGGAGGCCGGAAACACCATATATTTT. Residues: CASSTRHREAGNTIYF. Full variable domain (missing parts from reference TRBV19 and TRBJ1-3): DGGITQSPKYLFRKEGQNVTLSCEQNLNHDAMYWYRQDPGQGLRLIYYSQIVNDFQKGDIAEGYSVSREKKESFPLTVTSAQKNPTAFYLCASSTRHREAGNTIYFGEGSWLTVV.